This is a list of T cell receptor beta chains from one sample in a study of radiation and T cells in renal cell carcinoma. Produced via immunoSEQ multiplex PCR; TCRdb's table is partial and in-frame only. The profile shows about 150,000 clones, around 89% of them singletons. Here the sequenced sample was blood, taken from a patient whose treatment included radiotherapy and nephrectomy. These receptors were obtained from a woman in her seventies with renal cell carcinoma. Both conserved end residues are part of each CDR3. Fields, in order: J gene, V gene, clone size, D gene, CDR3 DNA, CDR3 protein. The D gene is left open where the match is weak. Size is omitted from some rows. Given values are once, few, many or a class for expanded clones.

J gene: TRBJ1-3; V gene: TRBV4-3; clone size: -; D gene: -; CDR3 DNA: TGCGCCAGCAGCCAAGAGCTCCCGGGTAGGGGAAACACCATATATTTT; CDR3 protein: CASSQELPGRGNTIYF
J gene: TRBJ2-2; V gene: TRBV9; clone size: -; D gene: -; CDR3 DNA: TGTGCCAGCAGCGTAGGGACTCCCAACACCGGGGAGCTGTTTTTT; CDR3 protein: CASSVGTPNTGELFF
J gene: TRBJ2-3; V gene: TRBV18; clone size: once; D gene: -; CDR3 DNA: TGTGCCAGCTCACCAATTCCTGGGGGCCTAGGTACAGATACGCAGTATTTT; CDR3 protein: CASSPIPGGLGTDTQYF
J gene: TRBJ2-5; V gene: TRBV5-1; clone size: -; D gene: TRBD1; CDR3 DNA: TGCGCCAGCAGCTCGGGACAGACCCAAGAGACCCAGTACTTC; CDR3 protein: CASSSGQTQETQYF
J gene: TRBJ1-2; V gene: TRBV27; clone size: -; D gene: TRBD1; CDR3 DNA: TGTGCCAGCAGAAGACAGGGCGGGATCTATGGCTACACCTTC; CDR3 protein: CASRRQGGIYGYTF
J gene: TRBJ1-1; V gene: TRBV19; clone size: -; D gene: TRBD1; CDR3 DNA: TGTGCCAGTAGAGACAGGGCCATGAACACTGAAGCTTTCTTT; CDR3 protein: CASRDRAMNTEAFF
J gene: TRBJ1-1; V gene: TRBV30; clone size: -; D gene: -; CDR3 DNA: TGTGCCTGGAATCCTCCGGCCAAGAGGGGGTCAGCTTTCTTT; CDR3 protein: CAWNPPAKRGSAFF
J gene: TRBJ2-1; V gene: TRBV19; clone size: -; D gene: -; CDR3 DNA: TGTGCCTCGTCGGAGGGGCCCTGGGGTGAGCAGTTCTTC; CDR3 protein: CASSEGPWGEQFF
J gene: TRBJ2-5; V gene: TRBV7-3; clone size: -; D gene: -; CDR3 DNA: TGTGCCAGTTCTCCTGGGGGCAAAGAGACCCAGTACTTC; CDR3 protein: CASSPGGKETQYF
J gene: TRBJ2-5; V gene: TRBV6-8; clone size: -; D gene: -; CDR3 DNA: TGTGCCAGCAGTTCCGGGCAGGGGCGGGCACAAGAGACCCAGTACTTC; CDR3 protein: CASSSGQGRAQETQYF
J gene: TRBJ2-5; V gene: TRBV6-6; clone size: once; D gene: TRBD1; CDR3 DNA: TGTGCCAGCAGCCCCGCAGGGGGAGAGACCCAGTACTTC; CDR3 protein: CASSPAGGETQYF
J gene: TRBJ2-1; V gene: TRBV4-3; clone size: -; D gene: TRBD2; CDR3 DNA: TGCGCCAGCAGCCAAGTCCGGGGGGGTTTTGCCTACAATGAGCAGTTCTTC; CDR3 protein: CASSQVRGGFAYNEQFF
J gene: TRBJ1-4; V gene: TRBV7-9; clone size: -; D gene: -; CDR3 DNA: TGTGCCAGCAGCCCGACGTCGGGAACTACAACTAATGAAAAACTGTTTTTT; CDR3 protein: CASSPTSGTTTNEKLFF
J gene: TRBJ2-7; V gene: TRBV6-4; clone size: -; D gene: -; CDR3 DNA: TGTGCCAGCAGTGACCCCTCGAGGGTACTAGCTACTCTCTACGAGCAGTACTTC; CDR3 protein: CASSDPSRVLATLYEQYF
J gene: TRBJ1-2; V gene: TRBV5-5; clone size: -; D gene: -; CDR3 DNA: TGTGCCAGCAGCTCAGGGGTTTGGCATGGCTACACCTTC; CDR3 protein: CASSSGVWHGYTF
J gene: TRBJ1-6; V gene: TRBV5-6; clone size: -; D gene: TRBD1; CDR3 DNA: TGTGCCAGCAGCCATAGGACAGGGGCCATCCCCTATAATTCACCCCTCCACTTT; CDR3 protein: CASSHRTGAIPYNSPLHF
J gene: TRBJ2-7; V gene: TRBV4-3; clone size: -; D gene: -; CDR3 DNA: TGCGCCAGCAGCCAAGATCTCAGGGCGCGCGAGCAGTACTTC; CDR3 protein: CASSQDLRAREQYF
J gene: TRBJ2-5; V gene: TRBV10-1; clone size: -; D gene: -; CDR3 DNA: TGCGCCAGCAGTGAGGGAACGCTTCGAAGGGGAGAGACCCAGTACTTC; CDR3 protein: CASSEGTLRRGETQYF
J gene: TRBJ1-2; V gene: TRBV19; clone size: -; D gene: TRBD1; CDR3 DNA: TGTGCCAGTATACCCCGGACAGGGAACTATGGCTACACCTTC; CDR3 protein: CASIPRTGNYGYTF
J gene: TRBJ2-7; V gene: TRBV6-7; clone size: -; D gene: -; CDR3 DNA: TGTGCCAGCAGCTCCTCGGGACATCTGGAGCAGTACTTC; CDR3 protein: CASSSSGHLEQYF
J gene: TRBJ2-5; V gene: TRBV5-1; clone size: -; D gene: TRBD2; CDR3 DNA: TGCGCCAGCAGCTTTACCGGGGGGGGCACGGAGACCCAGTACTTC; CDR3 protein: CASSFTGGGTETQYF
J gene: TRBJ1-2; V gene: TRBV4-3; clone size: -; D gene: -; CDR3 DNA: TGCGCCAGCAGCCAAGATACGGCCACTAACTATGGCTACACCTTC; CDR3 protein: CASSQDTATNYGYTF
J gene: TRBJ2-5; V gene: TRBV9; clone size: -; D gene: -; CDR3 DNA: TGTGCCAGCAGCGTAGATGGTAGCGTAGAGACCCAGTACTTC; CDR3 protein: CASSVDGSVETQYF
J gene: TRBJ1-1; V gene: TRBV28; clone size: -; D gene: TRBD1; CDR3 DNA: TGTGCCAGCAGTTTAGGGAGGGACAGGGCCGGCACTGAAGCTTTCTTT; CDR3 protein: CASSLGRDRAGTEAFF
J gene: TRBJ1-2; V gene: TRBV7-9; clone size: once; D gene: TRBD1; CDR3 DNA: TGTGCCAGCAGCCCAGGGACAGGGTCTGGCTACACCTTC; CDR3 protein: CASSPGTGSGYTF
J gene: TRBJ2-2; V gene: TRBV5-1; clone size: -; D gene: TRBD2; CDR3 DNA: TGCGCCAGCAGACTAGCGGGGAACACCGGGGAGCTGTTTTTT; CDR3 protein: CASRLAGNTGELFF